These T cell receptor beta chains were read from a single sample in a study of T cell responses to AZD1222 COVID-19 vaccine. The repertoire was sequenced with immunoSEQ multiplex PCR; TCRdb's copy has only in-frame clones and lacks some. The repertoire holds about 190,000 clones, with around 90% as singletons. The source was peripheral blood, collected on day 0 of AZD1222 vaccination. These receptors came from an adult in good health. The CDR3 runs from the conserved cysteine through the conserved F or W. Fields, in order: V gene, CDR3 length, clone size, D gene, J gene, CDR3 DNA, CDR3 protein. A D gene is named only where the DNA matches it firmly. Only some rows state a clone size, as once, few, many or a class for expanded clones.

v_gene: TRBV7-2; len: 14; abundance: -; d_gene: -; j_gene: TRBJ1-5; CDR3nt: TGTGCCAGCAGCTTAGGGGATGGCAATCAGCCCCAGCATTTT; CDR3aa: CASSLGDGNQPQHF
v_gene: TRBV6-5; len: 13; abundance: -; d_gene: TRBD1; j_gene: TRBJ2-7; CDR3nt: TGTGCCAGCAGTCCCCGACAGGGTTACGAGCAGTACTTC; CDR3aa: CASSPRQGYEQYF
v_gene: TRBV27; len: 14; abundance: -; d_gene: -; j_gene: TRBJ2-7; CDR3nt: TGTGCCAGCAGCCCTAACCCGAACCTAGTTCAGCAGTACTTC; CDR3aa: CASSPNPNLVQQYF
v_gene: TRBV7-2; len: 15; abundance: -; d_gene: -; j_gene: TRBJ2-5; CDR3nt: TGTGCCAGCAGCCCGGCAGGCCGCGGGGAGGAGACCCAGTACTTC; CDR3aa: CASSPAGRGEETQYF
v_gene: TRBV6-5; len: 12; abundance: -; d_gene: -; j_gene: TRBJ2-7; CDR3nt: TGTGCCAGCAGCTACGGACAGTACGAGCAGTACTTC; CDR3aa: CASSYGQYEQYF
v_gene: TRBV11-2; len: 16; abundance: -; d_gene: TRBD2; j_gene: TRBJ2-2; CDR3nt: TGTGCCAGCAGCTTGGGCGGGAGGAGGAACACCGAGGAGCTGTTTTTT; CDR3aa: CASSLGGRRNTEELFF
v_gene: TRBV7-3; len: 13; abundance: once; d_gene: TRBD1; j_gene: TRBJ2-1; CDR3nt: TGTGCCAGCAGCCGGACAGGCTACAATGAGCAGTTCTTC; CDR3aa: CASSRTGYNEQFF
v_gene: TRBV18; len: 14; abundance: -; d_gene: -; j_gene: TRBJ2-7; CDR3nt: TGTGCCAGCTCACCACCTTACGGAGACTACGAGCAGTACTTC; CDR3aa: CASSPPYGDYEQYF
v_gene: TRBV6-5; len: 16; abundance: -; d_gene: -; j_gene: TRBJ2-7; CDR3nt: TGTGCCAGCAGTTACTCGACGGACAGTTACACCTACGAGCAGTACTTC; CDR3aa: CASSYSTDSYTYEQYF
v_gene: TRBV27; len: 14; abundance: -; d_gene: -; j_gene: TRBJ1-5; CDR3nt: TGTGCCAGCAGTTCGACCGATAGCAATCAGCCCCAGCATTTT; CDR3aa: CASSSTDSNQPQHF
v_gene: TRBV6-8; len: 20; abundance: once; d_gene: TRBD2; j_gene: TRBJ2-3; CDR3nt: TGTGCCAGCAGTACTGGGACTAGCGGCCGCAACCGTAAGGACACAGATACGCAGTATTTT; CDR3aa: CASSTGTSGRNRKDTDTQYF
v_gene: TRBV3-1/TRBV3-2; len: 13; abundance: -; d_gene: -; j_gene: TRBJ1-2; CDR3nt: TGTGCCAGCAGCCAAAGGCCCGTACAGGTGTACACCTTC; CDR3aa: CASSQRPVQVYTF